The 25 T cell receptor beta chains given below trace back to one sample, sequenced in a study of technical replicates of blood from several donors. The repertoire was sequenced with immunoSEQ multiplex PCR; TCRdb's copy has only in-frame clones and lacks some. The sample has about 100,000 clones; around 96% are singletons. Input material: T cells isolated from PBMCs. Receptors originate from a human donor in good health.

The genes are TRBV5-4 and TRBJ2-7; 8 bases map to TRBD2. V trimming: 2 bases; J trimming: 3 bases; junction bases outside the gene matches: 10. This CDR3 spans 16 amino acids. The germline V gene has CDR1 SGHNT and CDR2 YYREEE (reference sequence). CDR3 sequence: CASSLAGEGVNYEQYF. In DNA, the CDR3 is TGTGCCAGCAGCTTAGCGGGGGAAGGTGTAAACTACGAGCAGTACTTC.

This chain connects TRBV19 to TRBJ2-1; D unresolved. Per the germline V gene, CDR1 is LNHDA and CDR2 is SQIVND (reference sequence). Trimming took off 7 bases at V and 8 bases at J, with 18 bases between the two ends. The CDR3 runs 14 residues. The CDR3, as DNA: TGTGCCAGTAAACCCGGAATGTCGCGGTATGAGCAGTTCTTC. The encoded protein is CASKPGMSRYEQFF.

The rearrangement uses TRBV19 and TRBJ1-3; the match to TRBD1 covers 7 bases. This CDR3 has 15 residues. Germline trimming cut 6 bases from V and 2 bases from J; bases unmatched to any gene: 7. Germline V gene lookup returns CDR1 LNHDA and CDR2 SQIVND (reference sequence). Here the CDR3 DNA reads TGTGCCAGTAGGGCCCGGACAGGAGCTGGAAACACCATATATTTT. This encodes CASRARTGAGNTIYF. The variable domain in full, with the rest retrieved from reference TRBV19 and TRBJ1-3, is DGGITQSPKYLFRKEGQNVTLSCEQNLNHDAMYWYRQDPGQGLRLIYYSQIVNDFQKGDIAEGYSVSREKKESFPLTVTSAQKNPTAFYLCASRARTGAGNTIYFGEGSWLTVV.

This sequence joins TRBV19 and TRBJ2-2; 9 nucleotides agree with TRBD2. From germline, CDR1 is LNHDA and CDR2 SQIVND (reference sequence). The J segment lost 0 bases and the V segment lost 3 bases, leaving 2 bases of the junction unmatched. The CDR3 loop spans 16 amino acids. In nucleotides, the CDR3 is TGTGCCAGTAGTATCCTAGCGGGGCCGAACACCGGGGAGCTGTTTTTT. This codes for CASSILAGPNTGELFF.

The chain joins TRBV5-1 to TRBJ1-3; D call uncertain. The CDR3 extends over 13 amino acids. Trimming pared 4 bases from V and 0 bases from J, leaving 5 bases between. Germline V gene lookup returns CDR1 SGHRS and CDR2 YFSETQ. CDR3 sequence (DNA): TGCGCCAGCAGCCCAGGCTCTGGAAACACCATATATTTT. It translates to CASSPGSGNTIYF.

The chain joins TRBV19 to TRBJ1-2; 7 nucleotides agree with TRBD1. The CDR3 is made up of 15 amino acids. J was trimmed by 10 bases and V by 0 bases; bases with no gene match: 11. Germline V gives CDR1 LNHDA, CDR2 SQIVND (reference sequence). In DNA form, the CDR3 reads TGTGCCAGTAGTATAGATCTTGGAGGGGGCCCCGTCTACACCTTC. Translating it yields CASSIDLGGGPVYTF.

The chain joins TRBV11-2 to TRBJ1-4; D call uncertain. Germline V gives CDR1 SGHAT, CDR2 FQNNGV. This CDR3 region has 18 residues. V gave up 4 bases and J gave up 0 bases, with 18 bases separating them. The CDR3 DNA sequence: TGTGCCAGCAGCTCCCACAGATCTCGTCCTTCAACTAATGAAAAACTGTTTTTT. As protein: CASSSHRSRPSTNEKLFF.

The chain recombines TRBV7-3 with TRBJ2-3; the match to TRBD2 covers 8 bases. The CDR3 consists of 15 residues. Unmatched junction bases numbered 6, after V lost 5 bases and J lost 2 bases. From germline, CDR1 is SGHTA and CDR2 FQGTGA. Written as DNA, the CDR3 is TGTGCCAGCAGCGGACAAGCGGGGGCCACAGATACGCAGTATTTT. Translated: CASSGQAGATDTQYF.

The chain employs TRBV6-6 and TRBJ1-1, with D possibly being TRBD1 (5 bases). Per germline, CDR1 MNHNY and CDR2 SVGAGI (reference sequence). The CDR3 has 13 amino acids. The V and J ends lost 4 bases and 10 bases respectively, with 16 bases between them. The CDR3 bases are TGTGCCAGCAGTTCTCCAGGGTTGGAAGGAGCTTTCTTT. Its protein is CASSSPGLEGAFF.

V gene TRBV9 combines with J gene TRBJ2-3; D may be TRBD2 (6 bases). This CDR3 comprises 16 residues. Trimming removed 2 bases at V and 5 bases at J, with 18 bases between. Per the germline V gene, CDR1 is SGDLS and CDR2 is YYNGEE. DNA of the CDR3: TGTGCCAGCAGCGTTCTCGGGGGAACTATAGAAGATACGCAGTATTTT. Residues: CASSVLGGTIEDTQYF.

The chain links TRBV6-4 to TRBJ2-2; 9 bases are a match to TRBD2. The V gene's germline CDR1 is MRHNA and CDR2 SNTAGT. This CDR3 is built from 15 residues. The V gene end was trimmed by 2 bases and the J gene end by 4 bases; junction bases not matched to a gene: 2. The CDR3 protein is CASSDRAGGTGELFF. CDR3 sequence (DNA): TGTGCCAGCAGTGACCGAGCGGGGGGCACCGGGGAGCTGTTTTTT.

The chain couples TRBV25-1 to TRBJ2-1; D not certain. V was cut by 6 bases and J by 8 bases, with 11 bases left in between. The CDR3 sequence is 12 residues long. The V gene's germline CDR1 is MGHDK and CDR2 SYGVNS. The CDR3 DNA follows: TGTGCCAGCAGCGGGTCGATCCATGAGCAGTTCTTC. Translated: CASSGSIHEQFF. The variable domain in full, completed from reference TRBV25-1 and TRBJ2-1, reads EADIYQTPRYLVIGTGKKITLECSQTMGHDKMYWYQQDPGMELHLIHYSYGVNSTEKGDLSSESTVSRIRTEHFPLTLESARPSHTSQYLCASSGSIHEQFFGPGTRLTVL.

The CDR3 region has the DNA TGTGCCAGCAGCTCAAAAGGGGTGTGGGAGACCCAGTACTTC. Protein product: CASSSKGVWETQYF. This chain uses TRBV7-9 with TRBJ2-5; a possible D gene is TRBD1 (5 bases). V was trimmed by 4 bases and J by 5 bases, leaving 14 bases between them. The germline gives CDR1 SEHNR, CDR2 FQNEAQ (reference sequence). This CDR3 spans 14 amino acids.

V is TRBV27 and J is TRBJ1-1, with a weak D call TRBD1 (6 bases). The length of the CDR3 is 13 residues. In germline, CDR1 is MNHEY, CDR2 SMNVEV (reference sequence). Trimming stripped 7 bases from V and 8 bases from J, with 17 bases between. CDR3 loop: CASKTGGQLEAFF. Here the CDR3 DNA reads TGTGCCAGCAAAACGGGGGGACAACTCGAAGCTTTCTTT.

This CDR3 reads CASSIGGASYEQYF. CDR3 DNA: TGTGCCAGCAGCATAGGAGGGGCCTCCTACGAGCAGTACTTC. The chain joins TRBV2 to TRBJ2-7, with D possibly being TRBD2 (6 bases). This CDR3 is built from 14 residues. V shed 6 bases and J shed 0 bases, with 12 bases lying between them. In germline, CDR1 is SNHLY, CDR2 FYNNEI. The full variable domain, its missing parts supplied by reference TRBV2 and TRBJ2-7, is EPEVTQTPSHQVTQMGQEVILRCVPISNHLYFYWYRQILGQKVEFLVSFYNNEISEKSEIFDDQFSVERPDGSNFTLKIRSTKLEDSAMYFCASSIGGASYEQYFGPGTRLTVT.

CDR3 in DNA: TGTGCCAGTAGTCAGCGACAGACCCGCGGGGAGCCCCAGCATTTT. As protein: CASSQRQTRGEPQHF. The chain has TRBV19 and TRBJ1-5; D is possibly TRBD1 (5 bases). The CDR3 spans 15 residues. Trimming cost V 5 bases and J 8 bases, with 19 bases left between them. Germline CDR1 LNHDA, CDR2 SQIVND (reference sequence).

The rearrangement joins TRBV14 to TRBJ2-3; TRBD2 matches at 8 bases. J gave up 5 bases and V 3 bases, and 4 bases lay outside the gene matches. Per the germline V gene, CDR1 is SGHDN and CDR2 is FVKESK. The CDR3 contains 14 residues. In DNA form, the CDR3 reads TGTGCCAGCAGCCATACGGGGGGGGTAGATACGCAGTATTTT. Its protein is CASSHTGGVDTQYF.

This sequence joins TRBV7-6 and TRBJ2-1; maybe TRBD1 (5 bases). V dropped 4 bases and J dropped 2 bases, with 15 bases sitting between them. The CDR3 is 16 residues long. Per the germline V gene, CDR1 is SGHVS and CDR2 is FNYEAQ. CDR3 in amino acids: CASSSQGFPTYNEQFF. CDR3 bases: TGTGCCAGCAGCTCGCAGGGTTTCCCGACCTACAATGAGCAGTTCTTC.

As DNA, the CDR3 is TGTGCCAACATAAGTAGGGGGACAGGGGCAGACTATGGCTACACCTTC. Protein product: CANISRGTGADYGYTF. This chain connects TRBV2 to TRBJ1-2; TRBD1 matches at 10 bases. Germline loops: CDR1 SNHLY, CDR2 FYNNEI. This CDR3 spans 16 amino acids. The V gene end was trimmed by 10 bases and the J gene end by 3 bases; junction bases not matched to a gene: 14.

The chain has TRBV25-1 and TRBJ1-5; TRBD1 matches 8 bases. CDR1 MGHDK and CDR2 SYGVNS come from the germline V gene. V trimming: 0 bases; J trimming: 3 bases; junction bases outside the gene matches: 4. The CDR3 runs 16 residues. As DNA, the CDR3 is TGTGCCAGCAGTGAATACGGGACAGGTCACAATCAGCCCCAGCATTTT. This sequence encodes CASSEYGTGHNQPQHF.

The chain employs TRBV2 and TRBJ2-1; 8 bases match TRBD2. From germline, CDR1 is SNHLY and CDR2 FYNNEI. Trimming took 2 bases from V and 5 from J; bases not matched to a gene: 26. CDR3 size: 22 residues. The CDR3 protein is CASSERSDFVAGILGVNNEQFF. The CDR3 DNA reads TGTGCCAGCAGTGAACGCTCCGACTTTGTAGCGGGAATCCTCGGGGTGAACAATGAGCAGTTCTTC.

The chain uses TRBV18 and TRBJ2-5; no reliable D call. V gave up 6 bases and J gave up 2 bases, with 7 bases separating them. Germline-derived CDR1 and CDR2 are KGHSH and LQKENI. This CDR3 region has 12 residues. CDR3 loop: CASSLTQETQYF. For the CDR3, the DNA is TGTGCCAGCTCCCTCACACAAGAGACCCAGTACTTC.

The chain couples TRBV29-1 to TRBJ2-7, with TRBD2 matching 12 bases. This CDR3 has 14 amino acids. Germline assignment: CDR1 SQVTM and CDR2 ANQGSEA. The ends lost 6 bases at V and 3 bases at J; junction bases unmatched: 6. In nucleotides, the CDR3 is TGCAGCGTAAGGACTAGCGGGACGTTCTACGAGCAGTACTTC. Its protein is CSVRTSGTFYEQYF.

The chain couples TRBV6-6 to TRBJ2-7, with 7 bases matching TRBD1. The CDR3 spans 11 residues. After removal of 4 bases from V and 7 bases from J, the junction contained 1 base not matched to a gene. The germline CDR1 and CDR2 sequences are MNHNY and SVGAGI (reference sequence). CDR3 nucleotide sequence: TGTGCCAGCAGTTGGGGACAGGAGCAGTACTTC. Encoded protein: CASSWGQEQYF.

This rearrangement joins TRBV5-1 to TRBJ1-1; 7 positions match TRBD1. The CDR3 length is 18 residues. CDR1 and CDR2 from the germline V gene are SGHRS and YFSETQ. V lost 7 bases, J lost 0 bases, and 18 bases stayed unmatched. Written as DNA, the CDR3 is TGCGCCAGCTCCTTCGGACAGGTTTTGAGGAGAGTGAACACTGAAGCTTTCTTT. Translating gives CASSFGQVLRRVNTEAFF.